This TCR beta chain was documented in a study of T cell responses to AZD1222 COVID-19 vaccine (dated by TCRdb to 2020 to 2022). Study-wide context: TCR sequencing was performed for roughly 240 trial participants, of whom some 200 were given two doses of AZD1222 and 26 were given two doses of MenACWY control vaccine. Enrollment into the trials was organized by age into subgroups of 18-55, 56-69 and 70-plus years, and those subgroups contained 148, 28 and 57 TCR-sequenced participants, respectively.

The time point label, read with the paper, signifies: about 28 days (+/-7) after the second vaccine dose. AZD1222 recipients given second doses at about 4 weeks or at about 12 weeks were pooled, since spike-specific TCR depth and breadth were not found to differ between the two schedules. Vaccinee samples came from UK trials COV001 and COV002, including a single-blind randomized controlled phase 2/3 trial of AZD1222 (ChAdOx1 nCoV-19) in healthy adults. For TCRbeta chain sequencing, PBMC samples were collected from trial participants at day 0 and at day 28 after the second dose. Summary of the overall study and its limitations: Conclusions about previously exposed vaccinees are limited because only five to seven AZD1222 recipients were SARS-CoV-2 seropositive at baseline. Because no day 14 peak-response samples were available, repertoires were characterized only after the peak T cell response. Nearly half of unique spike-specific TCRs reportedly recognized epitopes outside regions mutated in the B.1.351 and B.1.1.7 variants. Most participants were white British and females outnumbered males, and the authors suggested that clonal diversity may have been underestimated. In the small 56-69-year group, the increase in depth fell short of significance, most likely because of low power. A significant rise in spike-specific TCR breadth and depth was observed after two AZD1222 doses relative to day 0 and relative to MenACWY recipients. CD4 TCRs associated with the vaccine covered the entire spike protein, and the dominant responses were in regions 160-218 and 743-854.

In regard to this clone: No cognate antigen has been identified for it. Nothing much larger sits one base from this clone, and base qualities are not available.

The CDR3 regions of human TCRbeta chains were analyzed by immunosequencing. Concerning the study's data processing: Repertoire TCRs were matched against a reference library of SARS-CoV-2-specific TCRs generated with the MIRA antigen-specificity platform. Breadth was defined as the fraction of unique TCRs that were SARS-CoV-2-associated. Depth was defined as the fraction of total T cells that were SARS-CoV-2-associated. Using the MIRA data, each spike-specific TCR was assigned both to the spike region to which the TCR was reactive and to a CD4 or CD8 class. Log10-transformed breadth and depth values were compared by one-way ANOVA with Sidak's multiple comparisons tests. Sourced from immuneACCESS, this table was stored by TCRdb with only in-frame sequences that have V and J called. A share of the clones is absent; for the studies checked, an unresolved V gene accounts for under half, and the remainder has no known explanation. V and J calls and clone size are those listed in that table; D and trimming were worked out from the DNA. The sample includes tens of thousands of clones, with 70% to 90% observed a single time. The ten largest clones add up to 9% to 14% of the sample.

From the cysteine up to the phenylalanine, the CDR3 has a length of 13 residues. The CDR3 DNA has 39 bases and is translated from base 1. The germline V gene encodes CDR1 SGHRS and CDR2 YFSETQ. The trim is 3 bases for V and 7 bases for J, with a gap of 14 bases between the germline ends. Sequenced material: peripheral blood, taken 28 days after the second AZD1222 dose. This sequence uses TRBV5-1 and TRBJ2-7; perhaps TRBD2 is the D gene, with 6 bases matching. This TCR was recovered from an adult who received the AZD1222 COVID-19 vaccine. Here is the DNA: TGCGCCAGCAGCTCATGGAGGGCGGAGGAGCAGTACTTC. It translates as CASSSWRAEEQYF.